Listed here are 23 T cell receptor beta chains from one sample, sequenced in a study of T cell responses to AZD1222 COVID-19 vaccine. Repertoires were generated with immunoSEQ multiplex PCR, while TCRdb's copy carries only in-frame clones and drops some. Of just under 85,000 clones in the sample, about 90% were seen once. Sequenced here: peripheral blood, sampled on day 0 of AZD1222 vaccination. These receptor sequences come from an adult in good health.

The genes are TRBV19 and TRBJ2-5, with 7 bases identical to TRBD2. CDR3 length: 16 amino acids. V shed 0 bases, J shed 6 bases, and the junction held 10 bases outside the gene matches. CDR1 and CDR2 from the germline V gene are LNHDA and SQIVND (reference sequence). The CDR3 DNA follows: TGTGCCAGTAGTATAGATACGGCTAGCGGCTACAAGACCCAGTACTTC. It encodes CASSIDTASGYKTQYF.

The chain has TRBV28 and TRBJ1-6; unclear D gene. The CDR3 contains 15 residues. Germline CDR1 is MDHEN and CDR2 is SYDVKM. V was shortened by 4 bases and J by 9 bases, with 16 bases between the two germline ends. The DNA for the CDR3 is TGTGCCAGCAGTTCCCCCGAGACCTGGGGTTCACCCCTCCACTTT. It specifies CASSSPETWGSPLHF. The full variable domain, with the rest looked up from reference TRBV28 and TRBJ1-6, is DVKVTQSSRYLVKRTGEKVFLECVQDMDHENMFWYRQDPGLGLRLIYFSYDVKMKEKGDIPEGYSVSREKKERFSLILESASTNQTSMYLCASSSPETWGSPLHFGNGTRLTVT.

This clone has only one observation. The chain has TRBV2 and TRBJ2-2; TRBD2 aligns across 9 bases. V was pared by 6 bases and J by 1 base, with 0 bases of the junction left unmatched. Germline V lookup: CDR1 SNHLY, CDR2 FYNNEI. The CDR3 has 14 residues. This chain's CDR3 is CASRTSGNTGELFF. CDR3 nucleotide sequence: TGTGCCAGCAGGACTAGCGGGAACACCGGGGAGCTGTTTTTT.

The rearrangement joins TRBV11-2 to TRBJ2-6, with D perhaps TRBD2 (5 bases). V was cut by 5 bases and J by 2 bases, with 10 bases left in between. This CDR3 comprises 15 residues. Germline loops: CDR1 SGHAT, CDR2 FQNNGV. This CDR3 is CASSPGMTGANVLTF. For the CDR3, the DNA is TGTGCCAGCAGCCCGGGGATGACTGGGGCCAACGTCCTGACTTTC.

The rearrangement uses TRBV3-1 (or the pseudogene TRBV3-2) and TRBJ1-2; D not resolved. CDR3 length: 12 residues. Between the trimmed V and J ends, which lost 0 bases and 9 bases, there was a span of 8 bases. Germline V gene data show CDR1 as LGHDT and CDR2 as YNNKEL (reference sequence). The CDR3 DNA reads TGTGCCAGCAGCCAAGAGGCGGGCAGCTACACCTTC. Its protein is CASSQEAGSYTF.

This sequence joins TRBV27 and TRBJ1-4; the D is unclear. CDR1 is MNHEY, CDR2 SMNVEV, per germline (reference sequence). Trimming shortened V by 4 bases and J by 8 bases, and 11 bases separated the two germline ends. The CDR3 consists of 13 residues. The CDR3 DNA reads TGTGCCAGCAGTTACGTACCGGGGGAAAAACTGTTTTTT. This codes for CASSYVPGEKLFF.

The CDR3 DNA reads as TGTGCCAGCAGATACAGGGGACCCCCTTTTAATCAGCCCCAGCATTTT. Its translation is CASRYRGPPFNQPQHF. The J gene is TRBJ1-5, the V gene TRBV28; TRBD1 matches at 7 bases. V shed 6 bases and J 4 bases; nucleotides not matched to a gene: 12. The CDR3 length is 16 residues. Germline V gene data show CDR1 as MDHEN and CDR2 as SYDVKM.

The genes are TRBV28 and TRBJ2-1, with D hard to call. V lost 5 bases, J lost 1 base, and 9 bases lay in between. Germline CDR1 and CDR2: MDHEN and SYDVKM. The CDR3 totals 14 residues. In DNA, the CDR3 is TGTGCCAGCAGTCTGACGGATTCCTACAATGAGCAGTTCTTC. Translating gives CASSLTDSYNEQFF.

The chain carries TRBV25-1 and TRBJ1-5; D is uncertain. V lost 5 bases to trimming and J lost 6 bases, with 14 bases between them. Germline V lookup: CDR1 MGHDK, CDR2 SYGVNS. This CDR3 has 14 amino acids. The CDR3 reads CASSTREGTQPQHF. CDR3 in DNA: TGTGCCAGCAGTACCCGGGAGGGTACTCAGCCCCAGCATTTT.

CDR3 region: CASSQERGSEQFF. CDR3 nucleotide sequence: TGTGCCAGCAGCCAAGAGAGGGGAAGTGAGCAGTTCTTC. The chain joins TRBV3-1 (or the pseudogene TRBV3-2) to TRBJ2-1; D assignment may be TRBD1 or TRBD2 (5 bases each). The germline V gene has CDR1 LGHDT and CDR2 YNNKEL (reference sequence). This CDR3 spans 13 amino acids. V was trimmed by 0 bases and J by 9 bases, leaving 9 bases between them.

The chain employs TRBV28 and TRBJ1-4; weak D call: TRBD1 (5 bases). This CDR3 has 15 residues. Germline CDR1 and CDR2: MDHEN and SYDVKM. With 3 bases removed from V and 7 bases from J, the gap between germline ends came to 15 bases. Written as DNA, the CDR3 is TGTGCCAGCAGTTTCGCCCGAGGGGTGGGTGAAAAACTGTTTTTT. The encoded protein is CASSFARGVGEKLFF.

The chain's CDR3 is CASSLDPGPPVEAFF. The CDR3 nucleotides are TGTGCCAGCAGCTTAGACCCTGGACCACCTGTTGAAGCTTTCTTT. V is TRBV7-2 and J is TRBJ1-1; D not resolved. The V gene lost 1 base and the J gene lost 7 bases, with 16 bases spanning the gap. The CDR3 spans 15 residues. Germline CDR1 is SGHTA and CDR2 is FQGNSA.

This chain joins TRBV4-3 and TRBJ2-3, with D unclear. V was clipped by 3 bases and J by 6 bases, with 10 bases between them. The germline V gene encodes CDR1 LGHNA and CDR2 YSLEER. The CDR3 contains 13 residues. CDR3 bases: TGCGCCAGCAGCCAGGCGGCTAAGGATACGCAGTATTTT. Encoded protein: CASSQAAKDTQYF.

This clone was counted between two and nine times. The gene calls are TRBV6-2 or TRBV6-3 and TRBJ2-7; 11 bases are a match to TRBD2. This CDR3 comprises 18 residues. J gave up 0 bases and V 6 bases, and 13 bases lay outside the gene matches. CDR1 and CDR2 (germline): MNHEY, SVGEGT. CDR3 sequence reads: CASSPGTSGAVVSYEQYF. The CDR3 bases are TGTGCCAGCAGCCCCGGGACTAGCGGAGCGGTGGTCTCCTACGAGCAGTACTTC.

The chain links TRBV19 to TRBJ1-6; no reliable D call. V lost 4 bases and J 8 bases, leaving 15 bases between the germline ends. Germline V gives CDR1 LNHDA, CDR2 SQIVND (reference sequence). CDR3 size: 15 residues. As DNA, the CDR3 is TGTGCCAGTAGTAACCTGGTGAAAGCGGATTCACCCCTCCACTTT. It specifies CASSNLVKADSPLHF.

V gene TRBV5-1 combines with J gene TRBJ2-5; D is unresolved. CDR3 length: 15 residues. The germline V gene encodes CDR1 SGHRS and CDR2 YFSETQ. V gave up 4 bases and J gave up 6 bases, with 19 bases separating them. CDR3 coding DNA: TGCGCCAGCAGCGCCATGACCTCTGACGGACAGACCCAGTACTTC. As protein: CASSAMTSDGQTQYF.

The chain links TRBV30 to TRBJ2-2; 11 bases align to TRBD2. Germline V CDR1 and CDR2: GTSNPN, SVGIG (reference sequence). The CDR3 consists of 14 residues. The V and J ends lost 6 bases and 3 bases, in that order; junction bases with no gene match: 3. DNA of the CDR3: TGTGCCTGCGGACTAGCGGGCCACACCGGGGAGCTGTTTTTT. Protein product: CACGLAGHTGELFF.

This chain uses TRBV7-9 with TRBJ2-7; tentative D call: TRBD1 (6 bases). The V end lost 5 bases, the J end lost 2 bases, and 13 bases lay between the germline ends. Germline CDR1 SEHNR, CDR2 FQNEAQ (reference sequence). The CDR3 spans 14 residues. The DNA for the CDR3 is TGTGCCAGCAGCCAGACAGGACTGACCTACGAGCAGTACTTC. Translated, it gives CASSQTGLTYEQYF.

This chain links TRBV19 with TRBJ2-2; D is unclear. The CDR3 spans 15 residues. The V and J ends lost 0 bases and 3 bases respectively, with 8 bases between them. CDR1 and CDR2 (germline): LNHDA, SQIVND (reference sequence). This CDR3 reads CASSIEGKYTGELFF. CDR3 coding DNA: TGTGCCAGTAGTATAGAAGGGAAATACACCGGGGAGCTGTTTTTT. Based on the CDR3 plus reference TRBV19 and TRBJ2-2, the full variable domain is DGGITQSPKYLFRKEGQNVTLSCEQNLNHDAMYWYRQDPGQGLRLIYYSQIVNDFQKGDIAEGYSVSREKKESFPLTVTSAQKNPTAFYLCASSIEGKYTGELFFGEGSRLTVL.

The V gene is TRBV30, the J gene TRBJ1-6; no reliable D call. Trimming left V 4 bases short and J 9 bases short, with 10 bases between. The germline V gene has CDR1 GTSNPN and CDR2 SVGIG (reference sequence). The length of the CDR3 is 12 residues. CDR3 coding DNA: TGTGCCTGGAAGGGCCCTGGTTCACCCCTCCACTTT. Its translation: CAWKGPGSPLHF.

This clone was counted between two and nine times. The chain carries TRBV7-2 and TRBJ2-1; D not certain. Germline V gene sequence: CDR1 SGHTA, CDR2 FQGNSA. Trimming shortened V by 1 base and J by 7 bases, and 14 bases separated the two germline ends. The CDR3 consists of 15 residues. CDR3 amino acids: CASSLGPASENEQFF. The CDR3 DNA is TGTGCCAGCAGCTTAGGTCCGGCTAGTGAGAATGAGCAGTTCTTC. The whole variable domain, remainder taken from reference TRBV7-2 and TRBJ2-1, is GAGVSQSPSNKVTEKGKDVELRCDPISGHTALYWYRQSLGQGLEFLIYFQGNSAPDKSGLPSDRFSAERTGGSVSTLTIQRTQQEDSAVYLCASSLGPASENEQFFGPGTRLTVL.

The chain couples TRBV4-1 to TRBJ1-5, with 7 bases aligning to TRBD1. The CDR3 contains 17 residues. From germline, CDR1 is MGHRA and CDR2 YSYEKL. The junction had 12 bases not matched to a gene; V was cut back by 4 bases and J by 3 bases. Here the CDR3 DNA reads TGCGCCAGCAGCCCCCTGCAAGGGACAGCAGTCAATCAGCCCCAGCATTTT. Translation: CASSPLQGTAVNQPQHF.

The chain has TRBV19 and TRBJ2-5; the D gene is possibly TRBD1 (7 bases). The germline gives CDR1 LNHDA, CDR2 SQIVND (reference sequence). V lost 3 bases and J 5 bases, leaving 16 bases between the germline ends. The CDR3 has 15 amino acids. CDR3 in amino acids: CASSMEGAHRETQYF. As DNA, the CDR3 is TGTGCCAGTAGTATGGAGGGGGCGCATCGGGAGACCCAGTACTTC.